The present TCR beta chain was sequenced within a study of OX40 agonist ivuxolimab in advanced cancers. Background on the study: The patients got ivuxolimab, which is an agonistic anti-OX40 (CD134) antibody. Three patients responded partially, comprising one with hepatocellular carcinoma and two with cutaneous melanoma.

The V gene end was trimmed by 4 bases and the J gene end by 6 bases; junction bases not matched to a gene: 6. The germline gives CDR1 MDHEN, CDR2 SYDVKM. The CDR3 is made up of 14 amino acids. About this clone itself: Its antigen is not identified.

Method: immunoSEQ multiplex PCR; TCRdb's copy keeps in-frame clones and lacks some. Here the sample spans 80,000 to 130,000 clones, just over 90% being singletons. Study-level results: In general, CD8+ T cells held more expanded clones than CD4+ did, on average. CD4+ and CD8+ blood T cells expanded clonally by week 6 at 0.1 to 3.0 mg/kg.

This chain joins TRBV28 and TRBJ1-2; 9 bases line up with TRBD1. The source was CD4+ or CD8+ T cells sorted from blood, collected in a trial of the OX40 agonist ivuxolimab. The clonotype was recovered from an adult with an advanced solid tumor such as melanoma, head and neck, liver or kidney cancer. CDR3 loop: CASSSFGQGHGYTF. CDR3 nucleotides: TGTGCCAGCAGTTCGTTCGGACAGGGGCATGGCTACACCTTC.